A single TCR beta chain is shown here with its context. The data belong to a study of shared clonotypes between healthy human individuals. Study in general: CD4 naive cells filled three plates per donor, CD4 memory three, CD8 naive two and CD8 memory one.

The CDR3 is made up of 15 amino acids. V lost 1 base to trimming and J lost 6 bases, with 13 bases between them. In germline, CDR1 is SGHVS, CDR2 FNYEAQ. In the naive CD8 group, cells lacked CD45RO and were positively selected for CCR7, so terminally differentiated effector memory CD45RA+ cells were left out. The genomic DNA of each subset was split evenly across several immunoSEQ plates. The protocol was immunoSEQ multiplex PCR, while the TCRdb copy is restricted to in-frame clones and leaves out a portion. The sample has roughly 890,000 clones, 80% to 95% seen once. This sequence joins TRBV7-6 and TRBJ2-1; tentatively, D is TRBD1 or TRBD2 (5 bases each). This clonotype originated in a man between 25 and 39 years old in good health. Material: naive CD8+ T cells sorted from blood. CDR3 residues: CASSLGPGTTNEQFF. The CDR3 DNA follows: TGTGCCAGCAGCTTAGGTCCTGGGACCACCAATGAGCAGTTCTTC.